The next 23 T cell receptor beta chains were all read from a single sample in a study of blood T cell repertoires in COVID-19. The method was immunoSEQ multiplex PCR; TCRdb's version includes in-frame clones alone and lacks a portion of them. The sample comprises about 200,000 clones, about 86% of which are singletons, and roughly 10% rests with the top ten. Sequencing was done on a sample of peripheral blood. Receptors originate from a woman in her 50s with COVID-19, enrolled during active disease.

The chain is built from TRBV3-1 (or the pseudogene TRBV3-2) and TRBJ2-5, with TRBD1 matching over 8 bases. The trim removed 3 bases at V and 5 bases at J, leaving 5 bases unmatched. Germline-derived CDR1 and CDR2 are LGHDT and YNNKEL (reference sequence). The CDR3 is 14 residues long. The CDR3 spells CASSQDRAGETQYF. CDR3 coding DNA: TGTGCCAGCAGCCAGGACAGGGCCGGGGAGACCCAGTACTTC.

The chain links TRBV28 to TRBJ2-5; no definite D call. CDR3 length: 17 amino acids. From germline, CDR1 is MDHEN and CDR2 SYDVKM. Between the trimmed V and J ends, which lost 8 bases and 3 bases, there was a span of 25 bases. CDR3 residues: CASPPHVDMGSKETQYF. Written as DNA, the CDR3 is TGTGCCAGCCCTCCACACGTCGACATGGGCAGTAAAGAGACCCAGTACTTC.

The J gene is TRBJ1-3, the V gene TRBV30; D might be TRBD1 (6 bases). CDR3 length: 16 residues. V was shortened by 2 bases and J by 4 bases, with 18 bases between the two germline ends. CDR1 and CDR2 from the germline V gene are GTSNPN and SVGIG (reference sequence). As DNA, the CDR3 is TGTGCCTGGAGTACTCGGGGGGGCTCGGGAGGAAACACCATATATTTT. As protein: CAWSTRGGSGGNTIYF.

The J gene is TRBJ2-1, the V gene TRBV2; 8 bases fit TRBD2. Germline CDR1 SNHLY, CDR2 FYNNEI. CDR3 size: 17 residues. V was clipped by 3 bases and J by 6 bases; unmatched bases: 13. CDR3 sequence reads: CASSDAPIAGKSNEQFF. In DNA, the CDR3 is TGTGCCAGCAGTGATGCCCCCATAGCGGGGAAGAGCAATGAGCAGTTCTTC.

This clone was detected only once. This sequence joins TRBV19 and TRBJ1-5, with TRBD1 matching over 10 bases. The germline V gene has CDR1 LNHDA and CDR2 SQIVND (reference sequence). Trimming cost V 4 bases and J 5 bases; bases outside gene matches: 5. The CDR3 is made up of 15 amino acids. CDR3: CASSRGTGADQPQHF. CDR3 nucleotide sequence: TGTGCCAGTAGTAGAGGGACAGGGGCTGATCAGCCCCAGCATTTT.

This chain links TRBV5-1 with TRBJ2-5, with 10 bases that match TRBD2. CDR1 is SGHRS and CDR2 is YFSETQ in the germline V gene. V was clipped by 4 bases and J by 2 bases; unmatched bases: 8. The CDR3 spans 16 residues. The CDR3 coding sequence is TGCGCCAGCAGCCTGGCCCAAGCGGGGGGGCAAGAGACCCAGTACTTC. Translating it yields CASSLAQAGGQETQYF.

The gene calls are TRBV19 and TRBJ1-6; TRBD1 aligns across 8 bases. Germline V lookup: CDR1 LNHDA, CDR2 SQIVND (reference sequence). The CDR3 has 19 residues. The V segment lost 3 bases and the J segment 0 bases; nucleotides outside the gene matches: 10. CDR3 nucleotide sequence: TGTGCCAGTAGTATTCTGGACAGGGAAGGAAGCTCCTATAATTCACCCCTCCACTTT. Its protein product is CASSILDREGSSYNSPLHF.

The chain recombines TRBV19 with TRBJ2-4; 7 nucleotides align to TRBD2. The V and J ends lost 0 bases and 3 bases, in that order; junction bases with no gene match: 11. CDR3 length: 18 amino acids. Looked up from germline, CDR1 is LNHDA and CDR2 is SQIVND (reference sequence). CDR3 region: CASSIDPPGPGGKNIQYF. As DNA, the CDR3 is TGTGCCAGTAGTATAGATCCCCCGGGACCGGGGGGCAAAAACATTCAGTACTTC.

CDR3 coding DNA: TGTGCCAGCAGCTTTTGGGGAGGAGAGACCCAGTACTTC. Its protein product is CASSFWGGETQYF. The rearrangement links TRBV5-4 to TRBJ2-5, with a possible D match to TRBD2 (6 bases). Germline CDR1 reads SGHNT; CDR2 reads YYREEE (reference sequence). There are 13 residues in the CDR3. V was shortened by 2 bases and J by 4 bases, with 9 bases between the two germline ends.

This clone occurred once. This rearrangement joins TRBV24-1 to TRBJ1-3, with D hard to call. This CDR3 region has 11 residues. The V end was cut by 6 bases, the J end by 5 bases, with 4 bases between. Germline V gives CDR1 KGHDR, CDR2 SFDVKD. CDR3 DNA: TGTGCCACCAGTAATAGAAACACCATATATTTT. Translated: CATSNRNTIYF.

This clone appeared a few times. The chain joins TRBV24-1 to TRBJ2-3; 7 bases align to TRBD2. Germline V CDR1 and CDR2: KGHDR, SFDVKD. The CDR3 totals 12 residues. V lost 9 bases, J lost 2 bases, and 1 base stayed unmatched. DNA of the CDR3: TGTGCCACCGGGACTACCACAGATACGCAGTATTTT. Its protein is CATGTTTDTQYF.

The V and J genes are TRBV5-5 and TRBJ2-7, with D possibly TRBD1 on 5 matching bases. Germline CDR1 reads SGHKS; CDR2 reads YYEKEE (reference sequence). The CDR3 extends over 14 amino acids. Trimming removed 1 base at V and 2 bases at J, with 10 bases between. CDR3 coding DNA: TGTGCCAGCAGCTTGACAGGCGTTCCCTACGAGCAGTACTTC. It yields the protein CASSLTGVPYEQYF. Based on the CDR3 plus reference TRBV5-5 and TRBJ2-7, the full variable domain is DAGVTQSPTHLIKTRGQQVTLRCSPISGHKSVSWYQQVLGQGPQFIFQYYEKEERGRGNFPDRFSARQFPNYSSELNVNALLLGDSALYLCASSLTGVPYEQYFGPGTRLTVT.

CDR3 in amino acids: CASSPGRANEKLFF. CDR3 sequence (DNA): TGTGCCAGCTCACCAGGGCGGGCTAATGAAAAACTGTTTTTT. The rearrangement joins TRBV18 to TRBJ1-4; no clear D. V gave up 2 bases and J gave up 3 bases, with 7 bases separating them. Germline V CDR1 and CDR2: KGHSH, LQKENI. This CDR3 spans 14 amino acids.

This chain uses TRBV18 with TRBJ1-2; D is perhaps TRBD1 (6 bases). CDR3 length: 13 residues. The germline CDR1 and CDR2 sequences are KGHSH and LQKENI. The ends were cut back, 5 bases at V and 4 bases at J, with 11 bases in the middle. In DNA, the CDR3 is TGTGCCAGCTCAGCCACAGGGACCTATGGCTACACCTTC. Its protein is CASSATGTYGYTF.

The chain links TRBV7-8 to TRBJ2-7; no clear D gene. The V gene's germline CDR1 is SGHVS and CDR2 FQNEAQ. The CDR3 extends over 13 amino acids. V lost 5 bases to trimming and J lost 3 bases, with 11 bases between them. In DNA, the CDR3 is TGTGCCAGCAGCCCTGAGCACCTCTACGAGCAGTACGTC. Translated: CASSPEHLYEQYV.

The J gene is TRBJ2-1, the V gene TRBV7-7, with 13 nucleotides matching TRBD2. CDR1 SSHAT and CDR2 FNYEAQ come from the germline V gene (reference sequence). The CDR3 has 15 amino acids. V was clipped by 5 bases and J by 10 bases; unmatched bases: 8. The CDR3 DNA is TGTGCCAGCAGCCCCGGGGGGACTAGCGGGGACGAGCAGTTCTTC. This gives the protein CASSPGGTSGDEQFF.

This rearrangement joins TRBV3-1 (or the pseudogene TRBV3-2) to TRBJ1-6; D may be TRBD1 (6 bases). V lost 4 bases, J lost 7 bases, and 11 bases lay in between. This CDR3 has 14 amino acids. The V gene's germline CDR1 is LGHDT and CDR2 YNNKEL (reference sequence). The DNA of the CDR3 is TGTGCCAGCAGCCCACTTACAGGGAATTCACCCCTCCACTTT. This encodes CASSPLTGNSPLHF.

This clone was observed once. The chain carries TRBV28 and TRBJ1-2; a possible D gene is TRBD1 (6 bases). Germline CDR1 MDHEN, CDR2 SYDVKM. V lost 3 bases to trimming and J lost 3 bases, with 11 bases between them. CDR3 size: 14 residues. CDR3 bases: TGTGCCAGCAGTTTCCGGGACATGGACTATGGCTACACCTTC. This encodes CASSFRDMDYGYTF.

V and J are TRBV2 and TRBJ1-1; 11 bases are shared with TRBD1. The length of the CDR3 is 16 residues. V shed 6 bases, J shed 1 base, and the junction held 7 bases outside the gene matches. Germline CDR1 SNHLY, CDR2 FYNNEI. The CDR3 here is CASSRTGGEGNTEAFF. CDR3 DNA: TGTGCCAGCAGCCGGACAGGGGGCGAGGGGAACACTGAAGCTTTCTTT. The whole variable domain, remainder taken from reference TRBV2 and TRBJ1-1, is EPEVTQTPSHQVTQMGQEVILRCVPISNHLYFYWYRQILGQKVEFLVSFYNNEISEKSEIFDDQFSVERPDGSNFTLKIRSTKLEDSAMYFCASSRTGGEGNTEAFFGQGTRLTVV.

The J gene is TRBJ2-1, the V gene TRBV6-1; 8 bases are a match to TRBD2. V lost 4 bases to trimming and J lost 5 bases; unmatched junction nucleotides: 22. This CDR3 has 20 amino acids. Germline CDR1 is MNHNS and CDR2 is SASEGT. In DNA, the CDR3 is TGTGCCAGCAGTGGTGAAATAGCAGGGTTTCGGAGGACTAGCAACAATGAGCAGTTCTTC. Protein sequence: CASSGEIAGFRRTSNNEQFF.

The rearrangement uses TRBV19 and TRBJ2-5; 11 bases match TRBD1. With V trimmed by 1 base and J by 5 bases, 6 bases remained unmatched. The CDR3 totals 16 residues. Germline loops: CDR1 LNHDA, CDR2 SQIVND (reference sequence). The CDR3 sequence: CASSIGGTGGQETQYF. The CDR3 DNA sequence: TGTGCCAGTAGTATAGGGGGGACAGGGGGTCAGGAGACCCAGTACTTC.

The V and J genes are TRBV11-1 and TRBJ2-7, with 7 bases identical to TRBD2. The CDR3 extends over 15 amino acids. Germline CDR1 and CDR2: SGHAT and FQDESV (reference sequence). Trimming took 4 bases from V and 4 from J; bases not matched to a gene: 10. CDR3 in DNA: TGTGCCAGCAGCTGGGAATGGCGGGGGAGGTACGAGCAGTACTTC. Translation: CASSWEWRGRYEQYF. Variable domain in full (rest from reference TRBV11-1 and TRBJ2-7): EAEVAQSPRYKITEKSQAVAFWCDPISGHATLYWYRQILGQGPELLVQFQDESVVDDSQLPKDRFSAERLKGVDSTLKIQPAELGDSAMYLCASSWEWRGRYEQYFGPGTRLTVT.

This chain joins TRBV6-2 or TRBV6-3 and TRBJ2-2; TRBD1 matches at 11 bases. CDR3 length: 15 amino acids. After removal of 5 bases from V and 7 bases from J, the junction contained 6 bases not matched to a gene. In germline, CDR1 is MNHEY, CDR2 SVGEGT. CDR3 amino acids: CASSARTGGLGELFF. The CDR3 DNA is TGTGCCAGCAGTGCCCGGACAGGGGGCCTCGGGGAGCTGTTTTTT.